One T cell receptor (beta chain) is described in this entry. Its antigen is unknown. No base qualities exist here, and no much larger clone lies one base off it. Trimmed from V: 5 bases; trimmed from J: 9 bases; junction bases lacking a gene match: 8. The CDR3 runs 15 amino acids, cysteine and phenylalanine included. Of the read, only the CDR3 DNA is kept; its 45 bases are in frame from base 1. The germline V gene yields MNHEY for CDR1 and SVGAGI for CDR2. The data were taken from a study of OX40 agonist ivuxolimab in advanced cancers. In terms of the full investigation: Ivuxolimab was a fully human IgG2 agonistic monoclonal antibody targeting the costimulatory receptor OX40 (CD134). Intravenous ivuxolimab was administered to patients every 2 weeks at six dose levels: 0.01, 0.1, 0.3, 1.5, 3 and 10 mg/kg. Among the roughly 52 dose-escalation patients, around 19 had hepatocellular carcinoma, 15 or so melanoma, 9 renal cell carcinoma and 9 head and neck cancer. In the dose-escalation cohort, over 65% of patients were male, and the mean age was roughly 60 years, with a range of roughly 20 to 80. Patients were allowed to have had prior anti-PD-1, anti-PD-L1 or anti-CTLA-4 therapy, and more than 35% of the dose-escalation patients had been treated with checkpoint inhibitors. Partial responses were achieved by three dose-escalation patients, of whom one had hepatocellular carcinoma and two had cutaneous melanoma. The purpose of peripheral TCRbeta sequencing was to test whether ivuxolimab changed TCR sequence diversity and led to clonal T-cell expansion. The paper covers the monotherapy dose-escalation part of the phase I ivuxolimab trial, which included N ≈ 50 patients.

What the authors observed across the whole study: In partial responders in the 0.1-3.0 mg/kg groups, normalized peripheral clonal expansion was found to be among the lowest, especially among CD8+ T cells. On average, CD8+ T cells showed more expanded clones than CD4+ T cells after ivuxolimab. The antigen specificity of the clonally expanded peripheral T cells was not determined. At doses of 0.1 to 3.0 mg/kg, clonal expansion of both CD4+ and CD8+ blood T cells was observed from baseline to week 6. Low levels of normalized T-cell clonal expansion were also seen in some patients who did not respond.

To sequence the TCRbeta CDR3 region, genomic DNA was isolated from the sorted cells. The immunoSEQ Assay was used to sequence the TCRbeta CDR3 regions. TCRdb obtained this table from immuneACCESS and retained in-frame rearrangements with V and J assigned. These tables miss some clones; where compared with another copy, unresolved V genes account for less than half of the shortfall, and the remainder is unexplained. The sample includes roughly 36,000 clones, with roughly 89% observed a single time. The top ten clones comprise approximately 1.8% of the sample. Patients with autoimmune disease history or receiving systemic immunosuppression were excluded from the trial. Peripheral blood for TCR sequencing was collected from all dose cohorts at baseline, on cycle 4 day 1, and on cycle 7 day 1. Samples came from an open-label, multicenter, first-in-human phase I dose-escalation trial of ivuxolimab. Adults with locally advanced or metastatic head and neck squamous cell, hepatocellular, melanoma or renal cell carcinoma were enrolled in the trial. Before TCR sequencing, CD4+ and CD8+ T cells were separately sorted from peripheral blood.

The chain is made from TRBV6-5 and TRBJ2-1, and TRBD1 aligns with 12 junction nucleotides. This TCR was recovered from an adult with an advanced solid tumor such as melanoma, head and neck, liver or kidney cancer. The specimen was CD4+ or CD8+ T cells sorted from blood, collected in a trial of the OX40 agonist ivuxolimab. The CDR3 region: CASSGRDRGLSEQFF. The nucleotide sequence is given as TGTGCCAGCAGTGGCCGGGACAGGGGGCTCAGTGAGCAGTTCTTC.